This is a list of T cell receptor beta chains from one sample in a study of cytomegalovirus exposure and HLA in healthy donors. TCRdb's table, derived via immunoSEQ multiplex PCR, lists solely in-frame clones and lacks some. The table has about 160,000 clones, about 75% seen once. Sequencing was done on a sample of PBMCs. The source is a female donor in good health and CMV-seronegative. CDR3s include the opening cysteine and the closing phenylalanine or tryptophan. A D gene is named only where the DNA matches it firmly. Only some rows state a clone size, as once, few, many or a class for expanded clones.

v_call: TRBV27; j_call: TRBJ1-1; clone_size: few; d_call: NA; cdr3_aa: CASSLYRENTEAFF; cdr3_nt: TGTGCCAGCAGTTTATACAGGGAGAACACTGAAGCTTTCTTT
v_call: TRBV5-1; j_call: TRBJ2-7; clone_size: once; d_call: TRBD2; cdr3_aa: CASSLGRETYEQYF; cdr3_nt: TGCGCCAGCAGCTTGGGGCGGGAGACCTACGAGCAGTACTTC
v_call: TRBV5-4; j_call: TRBJ1-1; clone_size: NA; d_call: TRBD1; cdr3_aa: CASSLGQGGGTEAFF; cdr3_nt: TGTGCCAGCAGCTTAGGACAGGGAGGGGGAACTGAAGCTTTCTTT
v_call: TRBV18; j_call: TRBJ1-5; clone_size: NA; d_call: NA; cdr3_aa: CASSPSGRYQPQHF; cdr3_nt: TGTGCCAGCTCACCATCAGGGAGGTATCAGCCCCAGCATTTT
v_call: TRBV30; j_call: TRBJ1-5; clone_size: NA; d_call: NA; cdr3_aa: CAWSVGGPDQPQHF; cdr3_nt: TGTGCCTGGAGTGTAGGAGGGCCCGATCAGCCCCAGCATTTT
v_call: TRBV9; j_call: TRBJ2-3; clone_size: NA; d_call: TRBD1; cdr3_aa: CASSPGVPTGGTDTQYF; cdr3_nt: TGTGCCAGCAGCCCGGGGGTCCCGACAGGGGGCACAGATACGCAGTATTTT
v_call: TRBV9; j_call: TRBJ2-3; clone_size: NA; d_call: NA; cdr3_aa: CASSVSSSPDGTDTQYF; cdr3_nt: TGTGCCAGCAGCGTTAGTTCTAGTCCCGATGGCACAGATACGCAGTATTTT
v_call: TRBV5-6; j_call: TRBJ1-1; clone_size: once; d_call: TRBD1; cdr3_aa: CASSTRQGACEAFF; cdr3_nt: TGTGCCAGCAGCACTCGACAGGGGGCGTGTGAAGCTTTCTTT
v_call: TRBV6-1; j_call: TRBJ2-1; clone_size: NA; d_call: TRBD2; cdr3_aa: CASSPREREFNEQFF; cdr3_nt: TGTGCCAGCAGCCCTCGGGAGCGGGAGTTCAATGAGCAGTTCTTC
v_call: TRBV30; j_call: TRBJ1-6; clone_size: NA; d_call: NA; cdr3_aa: CAWSVNGQNYSPLHF; cdr3_nt: TGTGCCTGGAGTGTCAATGGGCAGAACTATTCACCCCTCCACTTT
v_call: TRBV19; j_call: TRBJ1-2; clone_size: NA; d_call: NA; cdr3_aa: CASSITGRANYGYTF; cdr3_nt: TGTGCCAGTAGTATCACAGGCAGAGCTAACTATGGCTACACCTTC
v_call: TRBV5-5; j_call: TRBJ1-6; clone_size: NA; d_call: TRBD1; cdr3_aa: CASTPADRAFGNSPLHF; cdr3_nt: TGTGCCAGCACACCCGCGGACAGGGCGTTTGGGAATTCACCCCTCCACTTT
v_call: TRBV6-5; j_call: TRBJ2-3; clone_size: NA; d_call: TRBD1; cdr3_aa: CASTPTGGMTDTQYF; cdr3_nt: TGTGCCAGCACCCCGACAGGGGGGATGACAGATACGCAGTATTTT
v_call: TRBV5-6; j_call: TRBJ1-5; clone_size: NA; d_call: NA; cdr3_aa: CASSPGEHQPQHF; cdr3_nt: TGTGCCAGCAGCCCCGGGGAACATCAGCCCCAGCATTTT
v_call: TRBV6-5; j_call: TRBJ1-1; clone_size: NA; d_call: NA; cdr3_aa: CASSYSPRAGYTEAFF; cdr3_nt: TGTGCCAGCAGTTACTCGCCCAGGGCGGGGTACACTGAAGCTTTCTTT
v_call: TRBV19; j_call: TRBJ2-3; clone_size: NA; d_call: TRBD2; cdr3_aa: CASSIRKRGGGTDTQYF; cdr3_nt: TGTGCCAGTAGTATCAGGAAGCGGGGGGGCGGCACAGATACGCAGTATTTT
v_call: TRBV4-1; j_call: TRBJ1-3; clone_size: NA; d_call: NA; cdr3_aa: CASSQGRGSSGNTIYF; cdr3_nt: TGCGCCAGCAGCCAAGGTCGCGGCAGCTCAGGGAACACCATATATTTT
v_call: TRBV7-8; j_call: TRBJ1-5; clone_size: NA; d_call: NA; cdr3_aa: CASSSSEGRNQPQHF; cdr3_nt: TGTGCCAGCAGCTCGTCGGAGGGCCGCAATCAGCCCCAGCATTTT
v_call: TRBV19; j_call: TRBJ1-5; clone_size: NA; d_call: NA; cdr3_aa: CASSIFSYSNQPQHF; cdr3_nt: TGTGCCAGTAGTATATTTAGTTATAGCAATCAGCCCCAGCATTTT
v_call: TRBV5-6; j_call: TRBJ2-5; clone_size: once; d_call: TRBD2; cdr3_aa: CASSLGALAGGETQYF; cdr3_nt: TGTGCCAGCAGCTTGGGGGCCCTAGCGGGAGGAGAGACCCAGTACTTC
v_call: TRBV9; j_call: TRBJ2-3; clone_size: few; d_call: TRBD2; cdr3_aa: CASRATSVSTDTQYF; cdr3_nt: TGTGCCAGCAGAGCTACTAGCGTCTCTACGGATACGCAGTATTTT
v_call: TRBV19; j_call: TRBJ2-5; clone_size: NA; d_call: TRBD1; cdr3_aa: CASSTWDREETQYF; cdr3_nt: TGTGCCAGTAGTACCTGGGACAGGGAAGAGACCCAGTACTTC
v_call: TRBV27; j_call: TRBJ2-1; clone_size: NA; d_call: TRBD2; cdr3_aa: CASSFLAGGSYNEQFF; cdr3_nt: TGTGCCAGCAGTTTCTTAGCGGGGGGGTCCTACAATGAGCAGTTCTTC
v_call: TRBV5-1; j_call: TRBJ1-2; clone_size: NA; d_call: TRBD1; cdr3_aa: CASSLEGQGAPGYTF; cdr3_nt: TGCGCCAGCAGCTTGGAGGGACAGGGGGCGCCTGGCTACACCTTC
v_call: TRBV6-5; j_call: TRBJ1-5; clone_size: NA; d_call: NA; cdr3_aa: CASSPVSSDQPQHF; cdr3_nt: TGTGCCAGCAGTCCCGTGTCCAGCGATCAGCCCCAGCATTTT
v_call: TRBV7-3; j_call: TRBJ2-2; clone_size: NA; d_call: TRBD2; cdr3_aa: CASSLMVSGGHTGELFF; cdr3_nt: TGTGCCAGCAGCTTAATGGTTAGCGGGGGCCACACCGGGGAGCTGTTTTTT
v_call: TRBV6-5; j_call: TRBJ2-3; clone_size: once; d_call: NA; cdr3_aa: CASTNPGGDTQYF; cdr3_nt: TGTGCCAGCACCAACCCAGGGGGGGATACGCAGTATTTT
v_call: TRBV4-1; j_call: TRBJ2-1; clone_size: NA; d_call: TRBD1; cdr3_aa: CASSQEDRGEQFF; cdr3_nt: TGCGCCAGCAGCCAAGAAGACAGGGGTGAGCAGTTCTTC
v_call: TRBV13; j_call: TRBJ2-5; clone_size: NA; d_call: NA; cdr3_aa: CASSSDKGQETQYF; cdr3_nt: TGTGCCAGCAGCTCGGACAAGGGCCAAGAGACCCAGTACTTC
v_call: TRBV30; j_call: TRBJ2-7; clone_size: NA; d_call: TRBD1; cdr3_aa: CAWRDPHRGPLYEQYF; cdr3_nt: TGTGCCTGGAGAGACCCTCACAGGGGTCCCCTCTACGAGCAGTACTTC
v_call: TRBV7-3; j_call: TRBJ2-1; clone_size: NA; d_call: TRBD1; cdr3_aa: CASSLGTERYNEQFF; cdr3_nt: TGTGCCAGCAGCTTAGGGACAGAACGGTACAATGAGCAGTTCTTC
v_call: TRBV7-7; j_call: TRBJ1-4; clone_size: NA; d_call: NA; cdr3_aa: CASSSEGQGRGKLFF; cdr3_nt: TGTGCCAGCAGCTCCGAAGGGCAGGGAAGAGGAAAACTGTTTTTT
v_call: TRBV19; j_call: TRBJ2-7; clone_size: few; d_call: TRBD1; cdr3_aa: CASSAGTGVYEQYF; cdr3_nt: TGTGCCAGTAGTGCCGGGACAGGGGTCTACGAGCAGTACTTC
v_call: TRBV29-1; j_call: TRBJ2-5; clone_size: NA; d_call: NA; cdr3_aa: CSARTANGNQETQYF; cdr3_nt: TGCAGCGCCCGGACAGCGAACGGGAACCAAGAGACCCAGTACTTC
v_call: TRBV4-1; j_call: TRBJ2-2; clone_size: NA; d_call: TRBD2; cdr3_aa: CASSQGTSGPLGELFF; cdr3_nt: TGCGCCAGCAGCCAAGGGACTAGCGGCCCTCTCGGGGAGCTGTTTTTT
v_call: TRBV4-1; j_call: TRBJ2-1; clone_size: NA; d_call: NA; cdr3_aa: CASSRDFYNEQFF; cdr3_nt: TGCGCCAGCAGCCGGGACTTCTACAATGAGCAGTTCTTC
v_call: TRBV29-1; j_call: TRBJ2-5; clone_size: NA; d_call: NA; cdr3_aa: CSVEVRGQETQYF; cdr3_nt: TGCAGCGTTGAAGTTAGAGGGCAAGAGACCCAGTACTTC
v_call: TRBV7-2; j_call: TRBJ2-1; clone_size: NA; d_call: TRBD2; cdr3_aa: CASSLALRTSAYNEQFF; cdr3_nt: TGTGCCAGCAGCTTAGCGCTCCGGACTAGCGCGTACAATGAGCAGTTCTTC